These T cell receptor beta chains were read from a single sample in a study of Ad26.COV2.S vaccination and SARS-CoV-2 variants. Some clones are missing from TCRdb's copy, which holds only in-frame ones; the method was immunoSEQ multiplex PCR. The table has hundreds of thousands of clones, around 90% seen once. Sequencing used peripheral blood, obtained in a trial of Ad26.COV2.S vaccine versus placebo. These receptors were obtained from a person between 18 and 65 years old who received the Ad26.COV2.S COVID-19 vaccine or a placebo. Each CDR3 is given with its conserved first and last residue. D genes are given only for firm matches. Clone sizes are given selectively: once, few, many, or a class where the clone is expanded.

CDR3 DNA: TGCGCCAGCAGCCCGGGACTAGCGGACAACTACGAGCAGTACTTC
CDR3 protein: CASSPGLADNYEQYF
V gene: TRBV5-1
J gene: TRBJ2-7
D gene: TRBD2
clone size: NA

CDR3 DNA: TGTGCCAGCAGCCTCACTAGTAACAATGAGCAGTTCTTC
CDR3 protein: CASSLTSNNEQFF
V gene: TRBV6-2/TRBV6-3
J gene: TRBJ2-1
D gene: NA
clone size: NA

CDR3 DNA: TGTGCCAGCAGCCGTTACGGGACTAGCGGGAAGGGGGAGCAGTACTTC
CDR3 protein: CASSRYGTSGKGEQYF
V gene: TRBV7-8
J gene: TRBJ2-7
D gene: TRBD2
clone size: NA

CDR3 DNA: TGTGCCAGCAGCTTAGACATGAGTGAGCAGTTCTTC
CDR3 protein: CASSLDMSEQFF
V gene: TRBV5-5
J gene: TRBJ2-1
D gene: NA
clone size: NA

CDR3 DNA: TGTGCCAGCAGTACTAGTTACGAGCAGTTCTTC
CDR3 protein: CASSTSYEQFF
V gene: TRBV7-9
J gene: TRBJ2-1
D gene: NA
clone size: NA

CDR3 DNA: TGTGCCAGCAGCAAGACTAGTCTCGGCACCGGGGAGCTGTTTTTT
CDR3 protein: CASSKTSLGTGELFF
V gene: TRBV11-2
J gene: TRBJ2-2
D gene: NA
clone size: NA

CDR3 DNA: TGCGCCAGCAGCTTGGACGGGGGTGGTAAAAATTCACCCCTCCACTTT
CDR3 protein: CASSLDGGGKNSPLHF
V gene: TRBV5-1
J gene: TRBJ1-6
D gene: NA
clone size: NA

CDR3 DNA: TGTGCCAGCAACCTACAGGGGAATAGCAATCAGCCCCAGCATTTT
CDR3 protein: CASNLQGNSNQPQHF
V gene: TRBV6-5
J gene: TRBJ1-5
D gene: TRBD1
clone size: NA

CDR3 DNA: TGTGCCAGCAGTGAATTCGCTGGGCAGCCCCAGCATTTT
CDR3 protein: CASSEFAGQPQHF
V gene: TRBV6-1
J gene: TRBJ1-5
D gene: NA
clone size: NA

CDR3 DNA: TGTGCCAGCTCACCACGGACAGGGGGCAATGAGCAGTTCTTC
CDR3 protein: CASSPRTGGNEQFF
V gene: TRBV18
J gene: TRBJ2-1
D gene: TRBD1
clone size: NA

CDR3 DNA: TGTGCCAGCAGCTTAAGCCCGACTAGAATTGAGCAGTTCTTC
CDR3 protein: CASSLSPTRIEQFF
V gene: TRBV7-3
J gene: TRBJ2-1
D gene: NA
clone size: NA

CDR3 DNA: TGTGCCAGTAACGAAAACCATTCTCTCCGCTATGGCTACACCTTC
CDR3 protein: CASNENHSLRYGYTF
V gene: TRBV19
J gene: TRBJ1-2
D gene: NA
clone size: NA

CDR3 DNA: TGTGCCAGTATGTTTGGGGAAGGCAATCAGCCCCAGCATTTT
CDR3 protein: CASMFGEGNQPQHF
V gene: TRBV19
J gene: TRBJ1-5
D gene: NA
clone size: NA

CDR3 DNA: TGTGCCAGCAGTGAAGTGCGGGCTAGCGGCAACTACGAGCAGTACTTC
CDR3 protein: CASSEVRASGNYEQYF
V gene: TRBV6-1
J gene: TRBJ2-7
D gene: TRBD2
clone size: once

CDR3 DNA: TGTGCCAGCAGTTCGCCGGGGGGCAATGAGCAGTTCTTC
CDR3 protein: CASSSPGGNEQFF
V gene: TRBV28
J gene: TRBJ2-1
D gene: TRBD2
clone size: once

CDR3 DNA: TGTGCCAGCAGTGGATCAGGACAGGGGTATGGCTACACCTTC
CDR3 protein: CASSGSGQGYGYTF
V gene: TRBV25-1
J gene: TRBJ1-2
D gene: TRBD1
clone size: NA

CDR3 DNA: TGTGCCAGCAGCCGCGGGACAGGGCCCGACTATGGCTACACCTTC
CDR3 protein: CASSRGTGPDYGYTF
V gene: TRBV7-9
J gene: TRBJ1-2
D gene: TRBD1
clone size: NA

CDR3 DNA: TGCGCCAGCAGCTTGTTCGGGAGGGGTCTCCCCGGGGAGCTGTTTTTT
CDR3 protein: CASSLFGRGLPGELFF
V gene: TRBV5-1
J gene: TRBJ2-2
D gene: TRBD2
clone size: NA

CDR3 DNA: TGTGCCAGCAGCTTAGACCGGGGGAACTACGAGCAGTACTTC
CDR3 protein: CASSLDRGNYEQYF
V gene: TRBV11-2
J gene: TRBJ2-7
D gene: NA
clone size: NA

CDR3 DNA: TGTGCCAGCAGCCCCGGGACTAACAATGAGCAGTTCTTC
CDR3 protein: CASSPGTNNEQFF
V gene: TRBV7-2
J gene: TRBJ2-1
D gene: TRBD2
clone size: NA

CDR3 DNA: TGTGCCAGCAGCGGGACAGAGCGATATGGCTACACCTTC
CDR3 protein: CASSGTERYGYTF
V gene: TRBV9
J gene: TRBJ1-2
D gene: NA
clone size: few

CDR3 DNA: TGTGCCAGCAGCCCCGGCAGGGGGTTGGGAAACACCATATATTTT
CDR3 protein: CASSPGRGLGNTIYF
V gene: TRBV21-1
J gene: TRBJ1-3
D gene: NA
clone size: NA

CDR3 DNA: TGTGCCAGTAGTATTGCCCTTGGGGGATTCACTAGCACAGATACGCAGTATTTT
CDR3 protein: CASSIALGGFTSTDTQYF
V gene: TRBV19
J gene: TRBJ2-3
D gene: NA
clone size: NA

CDR3 DNA: TGTGCCAGCAGCTCGGGACAATACTATTCACCCCTCCACTTT
CDR3 protein: CASSSGQYYSPLHF
V gene: TRBV7-2
J gene: TRBJ1-6
D gene: NA
clone size: few

CDR3 DNA: TGTGCCAGCAGCAGAGACAGGAATCGCGATGGCTACACCTTC
CDR3 protein: CASSRDRNRDGYTF
V gene: TRBV21-1
J gene: TRBJ1-2
D gene: NA
clone size: NA

CDR3 DNA: TGTGCCAGCAGTTTAGTGGGAGGGAGCTCCTACAATGAGCAGTTCTTC
CDR3 protein: CASSLVGGSSYNEQFF
V gene: TRBV27
J gene: TRBJ2-1
D gene: TRBD2
clone size: NA

CDR3 DNA: TGTGCCAGCAGCCACCCGGAAGGACTAGCGCAAGACCTACTCTACAATGAGCAGTTCTTC
CDR3 protein: CASSHPEGLAQDLLYNEQFF
V gene: TRBV7-6
J gene: TRBJ2-1
D gene: TRBD2
clone size: NA

CDR3 DNA: TGTGCCAGCAGCCCCTTGGGGGGCTTTGAAAAACTGTTTTTT
CDR3 protein: CASSPLGGFEKLFF
V gene: TRBV6-5
J gene: TRBJ1-4
D gene: NA
clone size: once

CDR3 DNA: TGTGCCAGCAGCTTAGCCGCCTACACAGATACGCAGTATTTT
CDR3 protein: CASSLAAYTDTQYF
V gene: TRBV7-9
J gene: TRBJ2-3
D gene: NA
clone size: once

CDR3 DNA: TGTGCCAGCAGCCAAGCGGGACTAGCAGTCTTC
CDR3 protein: CASSQAGLAVF
V gene: TRBV3-1/TRBV3-2
J gene: TRBJ2-1
D gene: TRBD2
clone size: NA

CDR3 DNA: TGTGCTAGTGGTTTGGTACTGGACTATGGCTACACCTTC
CDR3 protein: CASGLVLDYGYTF
V gene: TRBV12-5
J gene: TRBJ1-2
D gene: NA
clone size: NA

CDR3 DNA: TGTGCCAGCAGCCAAGATCCGGGACAGGGGTTCTACGAGCAGTACTTC
CDR3 protein: CASSQDPGQGFYEQYF
V gene: TRBV4-2
J gene: TRBJ2-7
D gene: TRBD1
clone size: NA

CDR3 DNA: TGTGCCAGCAGCTATTCCGGGACACCCGGGACCGCGGCCATCTTC
CDR3 protein: CASSYSGTPGTAAIF
V gene: TRBV3-1/TRBV3-2
J gene: TRBJ2-1
D gene: NA
clone size: once

CDR3 DNA: TGTGCCAGCAGTTTTGTCCTAGCGAGCAATGAGCAGTTCTTC
CDR3 protein: CASSFVLASNEQFF
V gene: TRBV6-2/TRBV6-3
J gene: TRBJ2-1
D gene: NA
clone size: NA

CDR3 DNA: TGTGCCAGCAGTTACTCGGGGTTTTGGACTGAAGCTTTCTTT
CDR3 protein: CASSYSGFWTEAFF
V gene: TRBV6-2/TRBV6-3
J gene: TRBJ1-1
D gene: NA
clone size: NA

CDR3 DNA: TGTGCCAGCAGTGAAGCTGGTAGCGGGACCACGAACACCGGGGAGCTGTTTTTT
CDR3 protein: CASSEAGSGTTNTGELFF
V gene: TRBV2
J gene: TRBJ2-2
D gene: TRBD2
clone size: NA

CDR3 DNA: TGTGCCAGCAGCCAAGGAGACAGGAGGAAGCATTTT
CDR3 protein: CASSQGDRRKHF
V gene: TRBV3-1/TRBV3-2
J gene: TRBJ1-5
D gene: NA
clone size: few

CDR3 DNA: TGTGCCAGCAGTTTATACGACGGGGGATCCTACGAGCAGTACTTC
CDR3 protein: CASSLYDGGSYEQYF
V gene: TRBV27
J gene: TRBJ2-7
D gene: NA
clone size: NA

CDR3 DNA: TGTGCCAGCAGCTTGGGACAGGGAGAGAATTCACCCCTCCACTTT
CDR3 protein: CASSLGQGENSPLHF
V gene: TRBV6-2/TRBV6-3
J gene: TRBJ1-6
D gene: TRBD1
clone size: many

CDR3 DNA: TGTGCTAGCAGCCCTAGGACAGGGCTGTTGGAGACCCAGTACTTC
CDR3 protein: CASSPRTGLLETQYF
V gene: TRBV7-7
J gene: TRBJ2-5
D gene: TRBD1
clone size: NA

CDR3 DNA: TGTGCCAGCAGCGAAGAAGGACAGGGGGCTTTACACAATGAGCAGTTCTTC
CDR3 protein: CASSEEGQGALHNEQFF
V gene: TRBV7-9
J gene: TRBJ2-1
D gene: TRBD1
clone size: NA

CDR3 DNA: TGTGCCAGTAGTAGACAGGGGGCTGTAACTGAAGCTTTCTTT
CDR3 protein: CASSRQGAVTEAFF
V gene: TRBV19
J gene: TRBJ1-1
D gene: TRBD1
clone size: NA